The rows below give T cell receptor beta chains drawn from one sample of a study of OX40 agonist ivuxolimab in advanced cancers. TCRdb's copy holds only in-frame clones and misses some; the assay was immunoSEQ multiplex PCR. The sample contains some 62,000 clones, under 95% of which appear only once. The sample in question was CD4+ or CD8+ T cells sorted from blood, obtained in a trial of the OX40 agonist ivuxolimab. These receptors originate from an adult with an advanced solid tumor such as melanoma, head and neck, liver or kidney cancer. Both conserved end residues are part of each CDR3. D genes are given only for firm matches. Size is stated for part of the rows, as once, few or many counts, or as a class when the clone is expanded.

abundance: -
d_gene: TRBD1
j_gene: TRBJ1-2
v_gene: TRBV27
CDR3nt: TGTGCCAGCAGTTTGGCGCAGGGGGCCAACTATGGCTACACCTTC
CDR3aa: CASSLAQGANYGYTF

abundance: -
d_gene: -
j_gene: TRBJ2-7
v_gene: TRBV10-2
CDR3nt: TGCGCCAGCGCCCGCGTCCCGACCGCCTCCTACGAGCAGTACTTC
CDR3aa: CASARVPTASYEQYF

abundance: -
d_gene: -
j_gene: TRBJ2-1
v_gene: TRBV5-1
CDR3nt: TGCGCCAGCAGCTTGGAAGATCTCAGGGATGAGCAGTTCTTC
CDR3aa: CASSLEDLRDEQFF

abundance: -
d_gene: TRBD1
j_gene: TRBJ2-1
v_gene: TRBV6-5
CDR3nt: TGTGCCAGCAGTTACTTAGGACAGGGGATCTACAATGAGCAGTTCTTC
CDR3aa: CASSYLGQGIYNEQFF

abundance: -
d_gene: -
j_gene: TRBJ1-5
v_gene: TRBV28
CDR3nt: TGTGCCAGCAGCCCCCGGGGCCAGGGGTCCGGAGGTAATCAGCCCCAGCATTTT
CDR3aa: CASSPRGQGSGGNQPQHF

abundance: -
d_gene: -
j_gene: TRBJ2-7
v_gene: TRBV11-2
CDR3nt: TGTGCCAGCAGCTACGGAAACTACGAGCAGTACTTC
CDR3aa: CASSYGNYEQYF

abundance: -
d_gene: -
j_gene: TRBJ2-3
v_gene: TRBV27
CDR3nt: TGTGCCAGCAGTTCAACTGTCGACTATACGCAGTATTTT
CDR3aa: CASSSTVDYTQYF

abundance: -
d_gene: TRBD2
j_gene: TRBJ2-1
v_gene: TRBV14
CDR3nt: TGTGCCAGCAGCCACCCTGAAGGACTAGCGGGATACAATGAGCAGTTCTTC
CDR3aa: CASSHPEGLAGYNEQFF

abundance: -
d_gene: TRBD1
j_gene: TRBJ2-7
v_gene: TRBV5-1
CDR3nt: TGCGCCAGCAGCTTAACGACAGGGAGCTCCTACGAGCAGTACTTC
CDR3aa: CASSLTTGSSYEQYF

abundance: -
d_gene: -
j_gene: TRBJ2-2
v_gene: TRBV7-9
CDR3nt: TGTGCCAGCAGCTATAGGGCCGCAGCCACCGGGGAGCTGTTTTTT
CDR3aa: CASSYRAAATGELFF

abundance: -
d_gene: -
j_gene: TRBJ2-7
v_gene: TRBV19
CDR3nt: TGTGCCAGTAGTGTCGAGTGGGGGACTGTCGTCTCCTACGAGCAGTACTTC
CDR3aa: CASSVEWGTVVSYEQYF

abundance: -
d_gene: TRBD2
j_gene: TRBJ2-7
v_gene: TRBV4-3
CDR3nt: TGCGCCAGCAGCCAAGATAGCGGGTTAACCTCCTACGAGCAGTACTTC
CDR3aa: CASSQDSGLTSYEQYF

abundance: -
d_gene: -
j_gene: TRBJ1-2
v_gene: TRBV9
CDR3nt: TGTGCCAGCAGCGCACCAAACAAAACCTTC
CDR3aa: CASSAPNKTF

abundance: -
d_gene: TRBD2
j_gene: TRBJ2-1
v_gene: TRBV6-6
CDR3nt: TGTGCCAGCAACGCCCTTAGCGGGCTTTCGGTAGGTGAGCAGTTCTTC
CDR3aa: CASNALSGLSVGEQFF

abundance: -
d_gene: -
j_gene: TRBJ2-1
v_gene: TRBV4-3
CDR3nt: TGCGCCAGCAGCCAAGGGACCGGGACTGAGACCAATGAGCAGTTCTTC
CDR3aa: CASSQGTGTETNEQFF

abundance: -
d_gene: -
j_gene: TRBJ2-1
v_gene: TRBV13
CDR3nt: TGTGCCAGCAGCAGGACCAGAAGCTCCTACAATGAGCAGTTCTTC
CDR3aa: CASSRTRSSYNEQFF

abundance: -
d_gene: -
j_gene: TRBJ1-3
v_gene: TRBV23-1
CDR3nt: TGCGCCAGCAGTCCAGAGAGTTTATGGTATTTT
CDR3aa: CASSPESLWYF

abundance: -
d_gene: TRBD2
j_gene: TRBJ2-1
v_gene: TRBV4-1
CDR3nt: TGCGCCAGCAGCCAACTTAGCGGGAGCTCCTACAATGAGCAGTTCTTC
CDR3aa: CASSQLSGSSYNEQFF

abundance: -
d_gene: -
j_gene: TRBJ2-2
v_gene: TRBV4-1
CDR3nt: TGCGCCAGCAGCCAAGTGACCACCACCGGGGAGCTGTTTTTT
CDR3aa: CASSQVTTTGELFF

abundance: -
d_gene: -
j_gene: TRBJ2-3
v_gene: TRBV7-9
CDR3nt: TGTGCCAGCCTCGGGAGGAGGGGGCCAGTCACAGATACGCAGTATTTT
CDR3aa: CASLGRRGPVTDTQYF

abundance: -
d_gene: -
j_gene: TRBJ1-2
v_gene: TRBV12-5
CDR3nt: TGTGCTAGTGGTTTGGTACGGCAGGGTCGAAACACCTTC
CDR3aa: CASGLVRQGRNTF

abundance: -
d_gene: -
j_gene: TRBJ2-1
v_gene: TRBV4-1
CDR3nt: TGCGCCAGCAGCCAAACCCCCGGGAACTTCGGAGACAATGAGCAGTTCTTC
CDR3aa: CASSQTPGNFGDNEQFF

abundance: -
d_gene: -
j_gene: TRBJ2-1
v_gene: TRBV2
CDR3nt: TGTGCCAGCAGTGGACAGGAGAGCTCCTACAATGAGCAGTTCTTC
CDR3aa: CASSGQESSYNEQFF

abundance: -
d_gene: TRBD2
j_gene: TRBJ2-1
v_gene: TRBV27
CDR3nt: TGTGCCAGCAGCGGACAGGGTAGCGGGAGGGAGCAGTTCTTC
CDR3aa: CASSGQGSGREQFF

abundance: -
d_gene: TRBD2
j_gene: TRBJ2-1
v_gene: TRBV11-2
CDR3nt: TGTGCCAGCAGCTTAGATCTAGCGGGAGGGCCGTACAATGAGCAGTTCTTC
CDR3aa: CASSLDLAGGPYNEQFF

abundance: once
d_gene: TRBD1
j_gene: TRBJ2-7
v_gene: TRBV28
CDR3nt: TGTGCCAGCAGTCAGACAGGGGCCGTCTCCTACGAGCAGTACTTC
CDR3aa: CASSQTGAVSYEQYF

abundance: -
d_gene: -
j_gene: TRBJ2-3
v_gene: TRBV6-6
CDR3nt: TGTGCCAGCAGTTACTCGGAGGCTAGCACAGATACGCAGTATTTT
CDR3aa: CASSYSEASTDTQYF

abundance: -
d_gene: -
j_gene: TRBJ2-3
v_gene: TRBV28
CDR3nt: TGTGCCAGCAGTTTACTCGAGATGGATACGCAGTATTTT
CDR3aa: CASSLLEMDTQYF

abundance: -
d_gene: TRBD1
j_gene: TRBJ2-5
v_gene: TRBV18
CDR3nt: TGTGCCAGCTCACCGGACAGGGTAGTTCGAGAGACCCAGTACTTC
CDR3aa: CASSPDRVVRETQYF

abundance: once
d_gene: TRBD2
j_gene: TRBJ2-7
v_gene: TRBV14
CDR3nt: TGTGCCAGCAGCCAACGGAAGCGGGAGGGCCTGAGCTCCTACGAGCAGTACTTC
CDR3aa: CASSQRKREGLSSYEQYF

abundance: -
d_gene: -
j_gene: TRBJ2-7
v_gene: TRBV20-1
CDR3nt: TGCAGTGCTAGAGATTTGGACAAGCAGTACTTC
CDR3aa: CSARDLDKQYF

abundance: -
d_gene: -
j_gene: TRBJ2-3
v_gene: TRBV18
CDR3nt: TGTGCCAGCTCACCTTCCAGCGGGAGCACAGATACGCAGTATTTT
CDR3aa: CASSPSSGSTDTQYF

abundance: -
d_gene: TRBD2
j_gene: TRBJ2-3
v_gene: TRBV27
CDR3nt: TGTGCCAGCAGTTTTACTAGCGGCCCCACAGATACGCAGTATTTT
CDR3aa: CASSFTSGPTDTQYF

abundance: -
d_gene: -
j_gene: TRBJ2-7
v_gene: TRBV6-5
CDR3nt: TGTGCCAGCAGTTTAGAGGGCGGCTCCTACGAGCAGTACTTC
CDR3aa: CASSLEGGSYEQYF

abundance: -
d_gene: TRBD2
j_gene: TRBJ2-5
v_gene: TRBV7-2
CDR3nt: TGTGCCAGCAGCGAACTAGCGGGAGCTGAGACCCAGTACTTC
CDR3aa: CASSELAGAETQYF